This T cell receptor (beta chain) appears in the sequencing data of a study of T cell changes during pregnancy in multiple sclerosis. CDR1 is MDHEN, CDR2 SYDVKM, per germline. Trimming removed 2 bases from V and 6 bases from J; junction bases left unmatched: 7. The CDR3 extends over 15 amino acids. Repertoires were generated with immunoSEQ multiplex PCR, while TCRdb's copy carries only in-frame clones and drops some. The table has approximately 40,000 clones, about 90% seen once. The specimen was CD4+ T cells from peripheral blood mononuclear cells, collected in the third trimester of pregnancy. V usage is TRBV28 and J usage is TRBJ2-3; 8 bases align to TRBD1. The TCR sequence derives from a female donor with multiple sclerosis, enrolled in a pregnancy study. CDR3 DNA: TGTGCCAGCAGTTTACAGCAACAGGGGGAGGATACGCAGTATTTT. This gives the protein CASSLQQQGEDTQYF.